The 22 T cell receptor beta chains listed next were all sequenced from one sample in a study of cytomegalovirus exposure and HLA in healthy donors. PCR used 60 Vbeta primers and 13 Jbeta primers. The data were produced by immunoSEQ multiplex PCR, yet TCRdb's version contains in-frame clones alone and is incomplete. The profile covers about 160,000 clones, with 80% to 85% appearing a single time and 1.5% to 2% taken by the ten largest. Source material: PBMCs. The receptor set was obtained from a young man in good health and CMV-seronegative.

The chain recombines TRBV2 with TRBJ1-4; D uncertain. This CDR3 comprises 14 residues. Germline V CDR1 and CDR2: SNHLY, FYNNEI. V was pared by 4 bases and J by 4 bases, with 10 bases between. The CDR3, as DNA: TGTGCCAGCAGTGGACAAATTTTTAATGAAAAACTGTTTTTT. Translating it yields CASSGQIFNEKLFF.

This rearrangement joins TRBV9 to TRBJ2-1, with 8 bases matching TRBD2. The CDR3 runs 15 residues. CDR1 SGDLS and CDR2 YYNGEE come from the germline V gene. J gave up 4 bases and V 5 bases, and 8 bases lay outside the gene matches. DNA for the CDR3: TGTGCCAGCAGTGGAAGCGGGGGAAAATACAATGAGCAGTTCTTC. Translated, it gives CASSGSGGKYNEQFF.

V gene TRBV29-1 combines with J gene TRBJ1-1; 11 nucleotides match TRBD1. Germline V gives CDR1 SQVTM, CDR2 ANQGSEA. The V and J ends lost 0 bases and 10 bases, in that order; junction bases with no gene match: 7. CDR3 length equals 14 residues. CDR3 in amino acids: CSVEDSRTGGSAFF. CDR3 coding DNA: TGCAGCGTTGAAGATTCCAGGACAGGGGGCTCAGCTTTCTTT. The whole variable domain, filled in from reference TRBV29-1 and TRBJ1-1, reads SAVISQKPSRDICQRGTSLTIQCQVDSQVTMMFWYRQQPGQSLTLIATANQGSEATYESGFVIDKFPISRPNLTFSTLTVSNMSPEDSSIYLCSVEDSRTGGSAFFGQGTRLTVV.

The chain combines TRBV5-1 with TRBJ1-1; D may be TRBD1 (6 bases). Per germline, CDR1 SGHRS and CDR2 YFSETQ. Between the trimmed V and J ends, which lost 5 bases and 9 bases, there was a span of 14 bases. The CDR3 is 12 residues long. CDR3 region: CASRTPGQQAFF. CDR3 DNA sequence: TGCGCCAGCAGAACGCCCGGACAGCAAGCTTTCTTT.

CDR3 DNA: TGCAGTGCCGGTACCGGGGAGCTGTTTTTT. Translation gives CSAGTGELFF. The V call is TRBV20-1, the J call TRBJ2-2; D not resolved. The CDR3 is made up of 10 amino acids. Trimming stripped 6 bases from V and 5 bases from J, with 4 bases between. The germline V gene has CDR1 DFQATT and CDR2 SNEGSKA (reference sequence).

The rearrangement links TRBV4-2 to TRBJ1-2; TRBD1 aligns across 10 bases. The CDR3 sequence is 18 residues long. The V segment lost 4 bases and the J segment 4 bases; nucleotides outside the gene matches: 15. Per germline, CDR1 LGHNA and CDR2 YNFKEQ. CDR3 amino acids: CASSPGGTGVVVSYGYTF. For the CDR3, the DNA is TGTGCCAGCAGCCCAGGAGGGACAGGGGTGGTCGTGAGCTATGGCTACACCTTC.

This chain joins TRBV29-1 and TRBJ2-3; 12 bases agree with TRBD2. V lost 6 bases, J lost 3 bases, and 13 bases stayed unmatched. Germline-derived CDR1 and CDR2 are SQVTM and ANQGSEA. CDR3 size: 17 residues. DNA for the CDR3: TGCAGCGTCCGTGGACTAGCGGGAATGAGGTCGACAGATACGCAGTATTTT. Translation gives CSVRGLAGMRSTDTQYF.

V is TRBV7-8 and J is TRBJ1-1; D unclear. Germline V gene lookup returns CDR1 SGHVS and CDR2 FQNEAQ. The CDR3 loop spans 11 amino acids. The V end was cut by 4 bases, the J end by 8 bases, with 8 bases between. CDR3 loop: CASSSEGEAFF. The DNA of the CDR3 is TGTGCCAGCAGCTCCGAGGGCGAAGCTTTCTTT.

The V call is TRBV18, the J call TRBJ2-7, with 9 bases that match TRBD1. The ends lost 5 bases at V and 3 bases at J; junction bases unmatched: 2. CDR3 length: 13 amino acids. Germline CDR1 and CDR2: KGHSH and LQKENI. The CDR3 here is CASSSDRGYEQYF. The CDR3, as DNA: TGTGCCAGCTCATCGGACAGGGGCTACGAGCAGTACTTC.

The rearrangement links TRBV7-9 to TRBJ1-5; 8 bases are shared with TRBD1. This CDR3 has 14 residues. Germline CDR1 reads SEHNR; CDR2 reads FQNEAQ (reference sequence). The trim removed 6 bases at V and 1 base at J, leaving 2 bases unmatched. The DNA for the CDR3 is TGTGCCAGCAGTCGACAGGGGAGCAATCAGCCCCAGCATTTT. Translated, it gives CASSRQGSNQPQHF.

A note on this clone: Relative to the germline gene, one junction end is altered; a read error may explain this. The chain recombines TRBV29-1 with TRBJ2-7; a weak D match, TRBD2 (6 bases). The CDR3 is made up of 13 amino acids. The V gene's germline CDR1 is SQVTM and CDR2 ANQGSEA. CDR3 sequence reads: CSVDIDGRYERFF. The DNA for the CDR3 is TGCAGCGTTGACATCGACGGGAGATACGAGCGTTTCTTC.

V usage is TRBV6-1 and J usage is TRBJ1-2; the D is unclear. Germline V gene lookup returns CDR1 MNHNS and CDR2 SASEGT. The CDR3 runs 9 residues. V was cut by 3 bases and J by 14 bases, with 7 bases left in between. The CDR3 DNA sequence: TGTGCCAGCAGTGACTTCCTAACCTTC. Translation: CASSDFLTF.

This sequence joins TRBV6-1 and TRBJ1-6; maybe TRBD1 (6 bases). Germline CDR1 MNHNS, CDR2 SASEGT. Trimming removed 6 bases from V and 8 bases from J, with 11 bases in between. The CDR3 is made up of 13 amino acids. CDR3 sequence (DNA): TGTGCCAGCAGCCGACAGGTCCATTCACCCCTCCACTTT. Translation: CASSRQVHSPLHF.

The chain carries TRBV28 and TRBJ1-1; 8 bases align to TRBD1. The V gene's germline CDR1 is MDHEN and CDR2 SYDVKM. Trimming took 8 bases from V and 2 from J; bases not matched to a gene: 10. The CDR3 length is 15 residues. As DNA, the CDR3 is TGTGCCAGCGCCGGGTCAGGGGGCCGTAACACTGAAGCTTTCTTT. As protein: CASAGSGGRNTEAFF.

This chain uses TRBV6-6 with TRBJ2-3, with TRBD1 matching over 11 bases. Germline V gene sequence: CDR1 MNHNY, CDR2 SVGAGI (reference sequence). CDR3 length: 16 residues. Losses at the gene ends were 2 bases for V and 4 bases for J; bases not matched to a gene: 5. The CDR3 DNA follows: TGTGCCAGCAGTTACCCAAGGACAGGGGGCGCAGATACGCAGTATTTT. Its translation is CASSYPRTGGADTQYF.

The CDR3 region has the DNA TGTGCCATCAGTGAATTACAGAGAAAGAACACTGAAGCTTTCTTT. Translating it yields CAISELQRKNTEAFF. The genes are TRBV10-3 and TRBJ1-1; D gene unclear. The CDR3 spans 15 residues. V was shortened by 3 bases and J by 1 base, with 12 bases between the two germline ends. Germline V gene data show CDR1 as ENHRY and CDR2 as SYGVKD.

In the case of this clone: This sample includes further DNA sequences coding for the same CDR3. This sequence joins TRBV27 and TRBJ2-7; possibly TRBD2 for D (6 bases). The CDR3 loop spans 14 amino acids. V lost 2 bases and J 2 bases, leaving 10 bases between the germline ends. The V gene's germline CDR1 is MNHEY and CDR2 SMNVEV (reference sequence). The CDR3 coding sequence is TGTGCCAGCAGTTTAGCGGGGCCTGCCTACGAGCAGTACTTC. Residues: CASSLAGPAYEQYF.

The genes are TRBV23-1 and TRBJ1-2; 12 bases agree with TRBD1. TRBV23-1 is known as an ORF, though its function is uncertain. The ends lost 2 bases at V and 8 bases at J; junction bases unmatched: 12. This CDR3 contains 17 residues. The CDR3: CASSQTGQGAHGDGYTF. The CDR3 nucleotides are TGCGCCAGCAGTCAAACGGGACAGGGGGCGCACGGTGACGGCTACACCTTC.

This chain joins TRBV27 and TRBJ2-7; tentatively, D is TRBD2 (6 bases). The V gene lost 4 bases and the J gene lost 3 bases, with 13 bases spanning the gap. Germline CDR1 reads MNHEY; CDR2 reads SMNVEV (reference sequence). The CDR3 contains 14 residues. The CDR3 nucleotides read TGTGCCAGCAGTTCAGACTCCGGGGGCTACGAGCAGTACTTC. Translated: CASSSDSGGYEQYF.

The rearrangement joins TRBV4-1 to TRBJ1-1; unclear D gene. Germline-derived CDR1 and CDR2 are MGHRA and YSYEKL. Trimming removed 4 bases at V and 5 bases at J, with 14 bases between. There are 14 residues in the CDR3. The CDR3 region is CASSPGSTGTEAFF. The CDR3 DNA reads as TGCGCCAGCAGCCCGGGATCCACGGGGACTGAAGCTTTCTTT.

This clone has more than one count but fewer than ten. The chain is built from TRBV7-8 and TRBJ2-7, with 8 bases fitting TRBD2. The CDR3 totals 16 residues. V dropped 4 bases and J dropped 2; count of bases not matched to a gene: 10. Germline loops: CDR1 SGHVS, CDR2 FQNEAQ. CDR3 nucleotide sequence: TGTGCCAGCAGCTCTTCCCCCGGGACTAGAGCCTACGAGCAGTACTTC. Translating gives CASSSSPGTRAYEQYF.

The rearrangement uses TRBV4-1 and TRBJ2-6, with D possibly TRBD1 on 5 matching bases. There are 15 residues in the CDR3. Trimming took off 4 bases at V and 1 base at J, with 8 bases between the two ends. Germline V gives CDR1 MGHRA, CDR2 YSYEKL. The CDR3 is CASSLDSSGANVLTF. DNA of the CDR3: TGCGCCAGCAGCCTAGACAGTTCTGGGGCCAACGTCCTGACTTTC.